This T cell receptor beta chain was sequenced for a study of sequential checkpoint blockade in melanoma. Turning to the study itself: Randomization was 1:1 between first-line nivolumab→ipilimumab and ipilimumab→nivolumab.

The treatment denotes: randomized to nivolumab then ipilimumab (arm A) or the reverse (arm B). CDR1 SEHNR and CDR2 FQNEAQ come from the germline V gene (reference sequence). The CDR3 sequence is 15 residues long. Trimming left V 5 bases short and J 3 bases short, with 16 bases between. Assay: immunoSEQ multiplex PCR; the TCRdb copy retains only in-frame clones and omits some. The sample holds some 30,000 clones, roughly nine tenths seen once. The sequencing used CD8+ T cells sorted from blood (inferred from file names), collected from a patient given nivolumab and ipilimumab in sequence. The receptor comes from a human donor with melanoma. This rearrangement joins TRBV7-9 to TRBJ1-2; possibly TRBD1 for D (6 bases). The CDR3 sequence: CASSGIDRPHYGYTF. CDR3 nucleotide sequence: TGTGCCAGCAGCGGCATTGACAGGCCCCACTATGGCTACACCTTC.